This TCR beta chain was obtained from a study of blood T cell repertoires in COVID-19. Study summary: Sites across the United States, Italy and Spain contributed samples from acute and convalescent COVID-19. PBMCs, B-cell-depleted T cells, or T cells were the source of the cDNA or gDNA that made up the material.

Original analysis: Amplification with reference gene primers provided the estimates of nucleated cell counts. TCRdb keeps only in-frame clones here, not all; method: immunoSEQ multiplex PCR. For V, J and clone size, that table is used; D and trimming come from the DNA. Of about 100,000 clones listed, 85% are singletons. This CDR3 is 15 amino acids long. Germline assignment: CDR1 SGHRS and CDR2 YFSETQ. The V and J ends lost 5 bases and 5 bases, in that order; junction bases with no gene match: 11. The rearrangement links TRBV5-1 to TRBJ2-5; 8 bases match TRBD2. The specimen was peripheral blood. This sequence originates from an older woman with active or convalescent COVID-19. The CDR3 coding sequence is TGCGCCAGCAGAACGGGAGCGGGAGCGGGGGAGACCCAGTACTTC. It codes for CASRTGAGAGETQYF.